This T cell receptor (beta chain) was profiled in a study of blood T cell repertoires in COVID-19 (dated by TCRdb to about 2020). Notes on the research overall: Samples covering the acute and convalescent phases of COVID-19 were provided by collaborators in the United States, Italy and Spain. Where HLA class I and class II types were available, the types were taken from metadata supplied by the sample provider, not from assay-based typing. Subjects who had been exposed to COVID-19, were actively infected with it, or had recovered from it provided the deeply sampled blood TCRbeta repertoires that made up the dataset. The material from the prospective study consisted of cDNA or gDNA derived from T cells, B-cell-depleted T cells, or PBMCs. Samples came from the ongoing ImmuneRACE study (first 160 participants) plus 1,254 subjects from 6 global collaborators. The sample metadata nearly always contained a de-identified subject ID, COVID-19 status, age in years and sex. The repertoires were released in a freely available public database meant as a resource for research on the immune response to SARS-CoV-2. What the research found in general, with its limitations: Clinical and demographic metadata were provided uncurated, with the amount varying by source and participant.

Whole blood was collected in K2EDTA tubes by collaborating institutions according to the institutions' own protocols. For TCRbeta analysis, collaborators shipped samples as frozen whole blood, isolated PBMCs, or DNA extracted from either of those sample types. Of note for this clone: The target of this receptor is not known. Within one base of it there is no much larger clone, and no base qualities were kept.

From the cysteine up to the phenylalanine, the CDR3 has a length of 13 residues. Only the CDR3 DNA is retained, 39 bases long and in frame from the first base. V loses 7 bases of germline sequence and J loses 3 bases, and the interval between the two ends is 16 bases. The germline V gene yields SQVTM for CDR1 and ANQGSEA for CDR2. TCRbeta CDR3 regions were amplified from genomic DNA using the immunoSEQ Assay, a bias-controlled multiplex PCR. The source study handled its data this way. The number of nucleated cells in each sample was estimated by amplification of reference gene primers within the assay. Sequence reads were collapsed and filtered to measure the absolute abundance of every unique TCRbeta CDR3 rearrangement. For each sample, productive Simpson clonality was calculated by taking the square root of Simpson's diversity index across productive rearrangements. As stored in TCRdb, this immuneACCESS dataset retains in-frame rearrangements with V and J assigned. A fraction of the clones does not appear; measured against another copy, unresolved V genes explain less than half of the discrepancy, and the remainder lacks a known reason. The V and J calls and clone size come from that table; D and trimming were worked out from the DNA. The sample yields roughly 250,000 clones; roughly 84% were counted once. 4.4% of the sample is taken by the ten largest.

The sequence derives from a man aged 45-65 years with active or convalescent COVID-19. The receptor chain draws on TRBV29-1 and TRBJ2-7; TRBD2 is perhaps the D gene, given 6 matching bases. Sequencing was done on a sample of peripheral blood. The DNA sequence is TGCAGCGGGCGGGACTCCCAGCACTACGAGCAGTACTTC. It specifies CSGRDSQHYEQYF.